Each of the 22 T cell receptor beta chains below was sequenced from the same sample in a study of blood T cell repertoires in COVID-19. Generated by immunoSEQ multiplex PCR, the TCRdb table keeps only in-frame clones and is missing some. The sample lists some 180,000 clones, more than 75% occurring once. The specimen sequenced was peripheral blood. The receptors stem from a woman aged 55-75 years with COVID-19, enrolled during active disease.

V is TRBV28 and J is TRBJ2-1; D not certain. Germline V gene lookup returns CDR1 MDHEN and CDR2 SYDVKM. This CDR3 contains 16 residues. The ends were cut back, 3 bases at V and 6 bases at J, with 18 bases in the middle. The CDR3 sequence is CASSLRPRPVPNEQFF. The CDR3 DNA reads as TGTGCCAGCAGTTTGAGGCCCCGGCCAGTTCCCAATGAGCAGTTCTTC. Full variable domain (rest looked up from reference TRBV28 and TRBJ2-1): DVKVTQSSRYLVKRTGEKVFLECVQDMDHENMFWYRQDPGLGLRLIYFSYDVKMKEKGDIPEGYSVSREKKERFSLILESASTNQTSMYLCASSLRPRPVPNEQFFGPGTRLTVL.

The chain has TRBV6-5 and TRBJ2-1; 7 bases fit TRBD1. V lost 6 bases to trimming and J lost 9 bases; unmatched junction nucleotides: 8. This CDR3 is built from 13 residues. Germline values: CDR1 MNHEY, CDR2 SVGAGI. The CDR3 DNA follows: TGTGCCAGCAGGCGCGACAGGGTACGTGAGCAGTTCTTC. Translating gives CASRRDRVREQFF.

V and J are TRBV4-1 and TRBJ1-2, with TRBD1 identical over 8 bases. The CDR3 has 15 amino acids. Germline trimming cut 1 base from V and 4 bases from J; bases unmatched to any gene: 5. CDR1 is MGHRA and CDR2 is YSYEKL in the germline V gene. CDR3 loop: CASSQAGQGAYGYTF. CDR3 DNA: TGCGCCAGCAGCCAAGCGGGGCAGGGGGCCTATGGCTACACCTTC.

V gene TRBV19 combines with J gene TRBJ1-2; D is uncertain. V was trimmed by 7 bases and J by 3 bases, leaving 12 bases between them. The CDR3 is made up of 13 amino acids. Germline values: CDR1 LNHDA, CDR2 SQIVND (reference sequence). The CDR3 loop reads CASTPSGDYGYTF. The CDR3 DNA reads TGTGCCAGTACCCCCTCCGGGGACTATGGCTACACCTTC.

The chain has TRBV11-2 and TRBJ1-6; TRBD1 agrees at 9 bases. V shed 5 bases and J 7 bases; nucleotides not matched to a gene: 9. Germline CDR1 is SGHAT and CDR2 is FQNNGV. The CDR3 loop spans 16 amino acids. The CDR3 DNA follows: TGTGCCAGCAGCCGAAGTGGGACAGGGCGAAATTCACCCCTCCACTTT. Residues: CASSRSGTGRNSPLHF.

The chain carries TRBV5-1 and TRBJ2-2, with D perhaps TRBD2 (6 bases). The ends were cut back, 3 bases at V and 7 bases at J, with 10 bases in the middle. The germline CDR1 and CDR2 sequences are SGHRS and YFSETQ. The CDR3 has 13 residues. As DNA, the CDR3 is TGCGCCAGCAGCTGGGACTTGGGCGGGGAGCTGTTTTTT. Protein product: CASSWDLGGELFF.

This chain connects TRBV10-3 to TRBJ2-2; TRBD2 matches 10 bases. CDR3 size: 13 residues. V lost 8 bases, J lost 7 bases, and 4 bases stayed unmatched. From germline, CDR1 is ENHRY and CDR2 SYGVKD. The CDR3 protein is CAIGTSVGGELFF. CDR3 nucleotide sequence: TGTGCCATCGGGACTAGCGTCGGCGGGGAGCTGTTTTTT.

The V and J genes are TRBV5-1 and TRBJ2-7, with 7 bases lining up with TRBD1. The CDR3 loop spans 18 amino acids. V shed 4 bases, J shed 0 bases, and the junction held 16 bases outside the gene matches. Germline loops: CDR1 SGHRS, CDR2 YFSETQ. The CDR3 protein is CASSPLGLRQGYSYEQYF. The CDR3 DNA is TGCGCCAGCAGCCCACTCGGGCTCAGACAGGGTTACTCCTACGAGCAGTACTTC.

The chain carries TRBV5-6 and TRBJ1-2; D is uncertain. The CDR3 is 15 amino acids. V lost 1 base, J lost 0 bases, and 10 bases lay in between. Germline assignment: CDR1 SGHDT and CDR2 YYEEEE. CDR3 DNA: TGTGCCAGCAGCTTGTCTAGTGATCCTAACTATGGCTACACCTTC. It specifies CASSLSSDPNYGYTF.

The CDR3: CASSYSRQGYSPLHF. The CDR3 bases are TGTGCCAGCAGTTACTCGAGACAGGGGTATTCACCCCTCCACTTT. The chain is built from TRBV6-5 and TRBJ1-6; 8 nucleotides line up with TRBD1. The CDR3 runs 15 residues. Germline V gene data show CDR1 as MNHEY and CDR2 as SVGAGI. The J segment lost 8 bases and the V segment lost 0 bases, leaving 3 bases of the junction unmatched.

Only one count was recorded for this clone. The J gene is TRBJ2-2, the V gene TRBV30, with 9 nucleotides matching TRBD1. Germline V gene sequence: CDR1 GTSNPN, CDR2 SVGIG (reference sequence). CDR3 length: 16 residues. J gave up 6 bases and V 3 bases, and 11 bases lay outside the gene matches. The CDR3 is CAWRAWGQGGSGELFF. The DNA for the CDR3 is TGTGCCTGGAGGGCTTGGGGACAGGGAGGTTCCGGGGAGCTGTTTTTT.

This clone was observed a handful of times. The chain has TRBV21-1 and TRBJ1-4; the table's D call, TRBD1, has no DNA check behind it. TRBV21-1 is recorded as a pseudogene. This CDR3 region has 19 residues. CDR3 loop: CASSAFLTGGERTNEKLFF. DNA for the CDR3: TGTGCCAGCAGTGCCTTCCTGACAGGGGGAGAAAGAACTAATGAAAAACTGTTTTTT.

The rearrangement uses TRBV21-1 and TRBJ1-5. TRBV21-1 is recorded as a pseudogene. This CDR3 comprises 14 residues. CDR3 DNA: TGTGCCAGACCCTCGGTCTTGCGCAATCAGCCCCAGCATTTT. This gives the protein CARPSVLRNQPQHF.

This clone was seen a few times. The chain combines TRBV11-1 with TRBJ1-3, with 8 bases lining up with TRBD1. The germline V gene encodes CDR1 SGHAT and CDR2 FQDESV (reference sequence). J gave up 0 bases and V 5 bases, and 3 bases lay outside the gene matches. The length of the CDR3 is 15 residues. This CDR3 reads CASSVTGGSGNTIYF. CDR3 coding DNA: TGTGCCAGCAGCGTCACAGGGGGCTCTGGAAACACCATATATTTT.

This chain links TRBV9 with TRBJ2-3, with D unclear. The CDR3 spans 14 residues. In germline, CDR1 is SGDLS, CDR2 YYNGEE. Trimming pared 0 bases from V and 6 bases from J, leaving 11 bases between. The CDR3 protein is CASSVDIPSDTQYF. The CDR3 DNA is TGTGCCAGCAGCGTAGATATCCCTTCCGATACGCAGTATTTT.

The J gene is TRBJ1-2, the V gene TRBV4-2, with a tentative D call TRBD1 (5 bases). Trimming stripped 1 base from V and 2 bases from J, with 17 bases between. The CDR3 contains 17 residues. Germline lookup yields CDR1 LGHNA and CDR2 YNFKEQ. CDR3 sequence reads: CASSQGLGTGGNYGYTF. The CDR3 DNA is TGTGCCAGCAGCCAAGGATTGGGAACAGGCGGAAACTATGGCTACACCTTC.

This clone was counted a single time. This sequence joins TRBV7-9 and TRBJ1-1; possibly TRBD1 for D (6 bases). The length of the CDR3 is 14 residues. V was clipped by 2 bases and J by 2 bases, with 9 bases between them. Germline V gene lookup returns CDR1 SEHNR and CDR2 FQNEAQ (reference sequence). The CDR3 DNA reads TGTGCCAGCAGCTTATTGGACAGAAACACTGAAGCTTTCTTT. It encodes CASSLLDRNTEAFF.

V and J are TRBV2 and TRBJ2-7; the D gene is possibly TRBD2 (5 bases). CDR3 length: 13 residues. Trimming left V 2 bases short and J 3 bases short, with 8 bases between. Germline V lookup: CDR1 SNHLY, CDR2 FYNNEI. For the CDR3, the DNA is TGTGCCAGCAGTGAACGGACTTACTACGAGCAGTACGTC. Protein: CASSERTYYEQYV.

The gene calls are TRBV6-5 and TRBJ1-2; D possibly corresponds to TRBD1 (6 bases). The V gene lost 0 bases and the J gene lost 4 bases, with 15 bases spanning the gap. The germline CDR1 and CDR2 sequences are MNHEY and SVGAGI. The CDR3 totals 16 residues. Here the CDR3 reads CASSYSVDSGAYGYTF. The CDR3 DNA follows: TGTGCCAGCAGTTACTCGGTGGACAGCGGAGCCTATGGCTACACCTTC.

The chain carries TRBV19 and TRBJ2-5; TRBD2 is a possible D gene (5 bases). This CDR3 region has 14 residues. Germline V gives CDR1 LNHDA, CDR2 SQIVND (reference sequence). Trimming shortened V by 6 bases and J by 0 bases, and 11 bases separated the two germline ends. The CDR3 loop reads CASSIPGYQETQYF. The CDR3 region has the DNA TGTGCCAGTAGCATCCCGGGGTACCAAGAGACCCAGTACTTC. Filled out from reference TRBV19 and TRBJ2-5, the complete variable domain reads DGGITQSPKYLFRKEGQNVTLSCEQNLNHDAMYWYRQDPGQGLRLIYYSQIVNDFQKGDIAEGYSVSREKKESFPLTVTSAQKNPTAFYLCASSIPGYQETQYFGPGTRLLVL.

The V gene is TRBV30, the J gene TRBJ2-1, with TRBD1 as a possible D gene (6 bases). This CDR3 contains 12 residues. CDR1 GTSNPN and CDR2 SVGIG come from the germline V gene (reference sequence). Trimming took off 3 bases at V and 7 bases at J, with 10 bases between the two ends. The CDR3 nucleotides are TGTGCCTGGAGCACAGGGATGAATGAGCAGTTCTTC. This encodes CAWSTGMNEQFF.

V usage is TRBV2 and J usage is TRBJ1-3; possibly TRBD1 for D (6 bases). Trimming took 4 bases from V and 2 from J, leaving 15 bases between them. Per the germline V gene, CDR1 is SNHLY and CDR2 is FYNNEI. The CDR3 is 16 residues long. The CDR3 here is CASSALGGAAGNTIYF. As DNA, the CDR3 is TGTGCCAGCAGTGCACTCGGGGGGGCGGCTGGAAACACCATATATTTT.